The clone carrying this T cell receptor beta chain was observed a few times. The target antigen is unknown. V was clipped by 2 bases and J by 3 bases, with 17 bases between them. CDR1 is SGDLS and CDR2 is YYNGEE in the germline V gene. This CDR3 spans 17 amino acids. This sample was included in a study of CD8 T cells in ankylosing spondylitis. Study-wide findings and caveats: Blood from ankylosing spondylitis patients appeared to carry a characteristic roughly 8-variant TCR beta motif.

A single record per CDR3 protein comes from TCRdb applying MiXCR to the 5' RACE reads. This sample has over 450,000 distinct CDR3 sequences, with 12% found just once. Material: blood, either unsorted or a sorted T cell fraction (not recorded which). The sequence came from a male donor with ankylosing spondylitis. The chain carries TRBV9 and TRBJ2-2, with D perhaps TRBD1 or TRBD2 (5 bases each). The CDR3 DNA is TGTGCCAGCAGCGTTCGCCCTGGGGGTTTGGACACCGGGGAGCTGTTTTTT. Translation gives CASSVRPGGLDTGELFF.